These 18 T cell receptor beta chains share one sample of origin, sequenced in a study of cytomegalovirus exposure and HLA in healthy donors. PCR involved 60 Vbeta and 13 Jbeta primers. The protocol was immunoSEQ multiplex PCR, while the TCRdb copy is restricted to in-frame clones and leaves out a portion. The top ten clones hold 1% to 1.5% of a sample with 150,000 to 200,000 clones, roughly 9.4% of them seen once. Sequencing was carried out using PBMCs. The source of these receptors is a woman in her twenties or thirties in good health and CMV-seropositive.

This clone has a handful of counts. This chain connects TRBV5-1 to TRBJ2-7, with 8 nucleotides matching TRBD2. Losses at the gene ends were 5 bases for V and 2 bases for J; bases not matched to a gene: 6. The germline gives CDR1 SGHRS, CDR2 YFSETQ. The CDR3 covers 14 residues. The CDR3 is CASSDSGGPYEQYF. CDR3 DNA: TGCGCCAGCAGTGATTCGGGAGGGCCCTACGAGCAGTACTTC.

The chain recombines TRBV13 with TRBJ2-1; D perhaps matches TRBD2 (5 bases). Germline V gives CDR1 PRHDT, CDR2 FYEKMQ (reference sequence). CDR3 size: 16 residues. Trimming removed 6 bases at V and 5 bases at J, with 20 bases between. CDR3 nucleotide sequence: TGTGCCAGCAGGATCGGGGTAGAGCGTAACCACAATGAGCAGTTCTTC. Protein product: CASRIGVERNHNEQFF.

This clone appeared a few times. The CDR3, as DNA: TGTGCCAGCAGCTCAGGGGGATCCGTCGGCGGGGAGCTGTTTTTT. This encodes CASSSGGSVGGELFF. This chain joins TRBV5-8 and TRBJ2-2; 7 nucleotides line up with TRBD1. The CDR3 is made up of 15 amino acids. Looked up from germline, CDR1 is SGHTS and CDR2 is YDEGEE. Trimming took 3 bases from V and 7 from J; bases not matched to a gene: 9.

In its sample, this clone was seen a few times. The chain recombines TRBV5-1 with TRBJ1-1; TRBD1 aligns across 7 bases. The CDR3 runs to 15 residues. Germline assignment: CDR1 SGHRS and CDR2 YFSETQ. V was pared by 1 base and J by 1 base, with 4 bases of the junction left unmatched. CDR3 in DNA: TGCGCCAGCAGCTTGCTCGGGACAGCGAACACTGAAGCTTTCTTT. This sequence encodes CASSLLGTANTEAFF.

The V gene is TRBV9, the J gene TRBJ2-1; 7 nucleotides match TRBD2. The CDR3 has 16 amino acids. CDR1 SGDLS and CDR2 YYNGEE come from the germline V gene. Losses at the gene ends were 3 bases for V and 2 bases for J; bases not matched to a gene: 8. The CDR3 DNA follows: TGTGCCAGCAGCGCCCCCTCTAGCGGCCCCTACAATGAGCAGTTCTTC. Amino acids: CASSAPSSGPYNEQFF.

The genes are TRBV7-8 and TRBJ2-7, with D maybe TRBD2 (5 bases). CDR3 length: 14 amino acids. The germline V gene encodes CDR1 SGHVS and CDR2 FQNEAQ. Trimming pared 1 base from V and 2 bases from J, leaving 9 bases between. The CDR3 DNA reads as TGTGCCAGCAGCTTAGTCCCCGGGACCTACGAGCAGTACTTC. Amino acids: CASSLVPGTYEQYF.

CDR3 region: CASSVLTGETDTQYF. For the CDR3, the DNA is TGTGCCAGCAGCGTACTGACAGGAGAGACAGATACGCAGTATTTT. This chain joins TRBV9 and TRBJ2-3; possible D gene TRBD1, 6 bases. The CDR3 runs 15 residues. V was pared by 1 base and J by 3 bases, with 12 bases between. Germline-derived CDR1 and CDR2 are SGDLS and YYNGEE. Together with reference TRBV9 and TRBJ2-3, the CDR3 gives the full variable domain: DSGVTQTPKHLITATGQRVTLRCSPRSGDLSVYWYQQSLDQGLQFLIQYYNGEERAKGNILERFSAQQFPDLHSELNLSSLELGDSALYFCASSVLTGETDTQYFGPGTRLTVL.

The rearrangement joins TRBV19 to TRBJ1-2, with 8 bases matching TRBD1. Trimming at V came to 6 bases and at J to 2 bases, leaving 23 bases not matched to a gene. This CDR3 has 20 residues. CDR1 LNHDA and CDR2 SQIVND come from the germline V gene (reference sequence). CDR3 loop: CASRGVYGTGVGQENYGYTF. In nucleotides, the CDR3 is TGTGCCAGTAGAGGCGTGTACGGGACAGGTGTCGGACAAGAGAACTATGGCTACACCTTC.

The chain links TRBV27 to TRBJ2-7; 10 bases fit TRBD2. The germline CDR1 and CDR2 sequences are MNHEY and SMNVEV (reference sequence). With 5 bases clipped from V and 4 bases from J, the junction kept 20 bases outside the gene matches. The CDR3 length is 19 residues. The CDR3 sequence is CASSPEQGLAGGFGYEQYF. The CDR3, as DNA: TGTGCCAGCAGTCCTGAACAGGGTTTAGCGGGAGGTTTTGGGTACGAGCAGTACTTC.

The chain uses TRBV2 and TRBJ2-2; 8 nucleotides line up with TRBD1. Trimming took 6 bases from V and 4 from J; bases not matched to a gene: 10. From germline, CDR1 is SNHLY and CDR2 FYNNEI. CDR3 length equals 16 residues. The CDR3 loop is CASSSRQGRGTGELFF. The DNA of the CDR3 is TGTGCCAGCAGCTCAAGACAGGGGCGGGGCACCGGGGAGCTGTTTTTT. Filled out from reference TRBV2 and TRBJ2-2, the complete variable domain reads EPEVTQTPSHQVTQMGQEVILRCVPISNHLYFYWYRQILGQKVEFLVSFYNNEISEKSEIFDDQFSVERPDGSNFTLKIRSTKLEDSAMYFCASSSRQGRGTGELFFGEGSRLTVL.

CDR3 bases: TGTGCCAGCAGTTATGGGAGGTTATCCTACGAGCAGTACTTC. Protein sequence: CASSYGRLSYEQYF. The chain combines TRBV6-5 with TRBJ2-7; D may be TRBD2 (6 bases). Trimming took 3 bases from V and 1 from J, leaving 10 bases between them. Germline assignment: CDR1 MNHEY and CDR2 SVGAGI. The CDR3 contains 14 residues.

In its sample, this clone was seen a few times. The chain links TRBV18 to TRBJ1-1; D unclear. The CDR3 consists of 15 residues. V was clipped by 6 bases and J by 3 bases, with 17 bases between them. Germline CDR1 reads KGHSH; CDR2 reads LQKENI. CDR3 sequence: CASSGAGGRDTEAFF. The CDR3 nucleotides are TGTGCCAGCTCGGGTGCGGGAGGAAGGGACACTGAAGCTTTCTTT.

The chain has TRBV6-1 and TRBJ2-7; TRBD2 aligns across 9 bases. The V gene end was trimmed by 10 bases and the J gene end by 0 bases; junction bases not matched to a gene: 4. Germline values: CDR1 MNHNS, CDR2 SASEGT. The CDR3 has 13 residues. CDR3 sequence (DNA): TGTGCCACGGCGGGAGGGCCCTCCTACGAGCAGTACTTC. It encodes CATAGGPSYEQYF.

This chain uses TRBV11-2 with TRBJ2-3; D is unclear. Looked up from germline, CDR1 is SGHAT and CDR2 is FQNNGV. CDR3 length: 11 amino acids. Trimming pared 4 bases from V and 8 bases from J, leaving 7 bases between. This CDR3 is CASSSRGTQYF. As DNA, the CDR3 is TGTGCCAGCAGCTCCCGCGGTACGCAGTATTTT.

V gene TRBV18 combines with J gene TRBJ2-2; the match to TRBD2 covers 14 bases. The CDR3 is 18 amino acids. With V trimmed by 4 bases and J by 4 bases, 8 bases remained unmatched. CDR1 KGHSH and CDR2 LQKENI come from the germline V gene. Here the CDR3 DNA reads TGTGCCAGCTCACGAAACCTCGGACTAGCGGGAGGCACCGGGGAGCTGTTTTTT. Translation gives CASSRNLGLAGGTGELFF.

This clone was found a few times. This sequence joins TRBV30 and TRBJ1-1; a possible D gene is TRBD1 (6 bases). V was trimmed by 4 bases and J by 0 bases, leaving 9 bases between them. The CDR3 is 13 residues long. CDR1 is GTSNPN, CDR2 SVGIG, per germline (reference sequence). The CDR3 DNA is TGTGCCTGGAAGAGACAGGTGAACACTGAAGCTTTCTTT. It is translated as CAWKRQVNTEAFF. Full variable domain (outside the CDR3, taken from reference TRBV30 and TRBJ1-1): SQTIHQWPATLVQPVGSPLSLECTVEGTSNPNLYWYRQAAGRGLQLLFYSVGIGQISSEVPQNLSASRPQDRQFILSSKKLLLSDSGFYLCAWKRQVNTEAFFGQGTRLTVV.

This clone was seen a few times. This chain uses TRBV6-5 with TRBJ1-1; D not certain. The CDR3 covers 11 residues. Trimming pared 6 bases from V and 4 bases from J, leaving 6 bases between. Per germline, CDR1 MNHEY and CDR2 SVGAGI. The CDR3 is CASRTGTEAFF. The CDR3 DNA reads TGTGCCAGCAGGACGGGCACTGAAGCTTTCTTT.

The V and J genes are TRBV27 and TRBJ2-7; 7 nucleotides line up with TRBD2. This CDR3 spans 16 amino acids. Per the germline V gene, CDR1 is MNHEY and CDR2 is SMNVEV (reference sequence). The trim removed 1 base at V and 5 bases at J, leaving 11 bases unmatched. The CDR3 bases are TGTGCCAGCAGTTTATATCCCGGCGGGAGTAAGAACGAGCAGTACTTC. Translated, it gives CASSLYPGGSKNEQYF.